This T cell receptor beta chain was sequenced in a study of cytomegalovirus exposure and HLA in healthy donors. Germline V lookup: CDR1 SGHRS, CDR2 YFSETQ. This CDR3 is built from 14 residues. V lost 4 bases, J lost 0 bases, and 1 base stayed unmatched. The PCR employed 60 Vbeta primers together with 13 Jbeta primers. Some clones are missing from TCRdb's copy, which holds only in-frame ones; the method was immunoSEQ multiplex PCR. Its listing shows about 88,000 clones. Material for sequencing was PBMCs. The sequence came from a girl aged 10 to 17 in good health and CMV-seropositive. This chain links TRBV5-1 with TRBJ2-3; 8 positions agree with TRBD2. CDR3 residues: CASSPGGSTDTQYF. Written as DNA, the CDR3 is TGCGCCAGCAGCCCGGGGGGGAGCACAGATACGCAGTATTTT.